Shown below are 18 T cell receptor beta chains from a single sample sequenced in a study of cytomegalovirus exposure and HLA in healthy donors. The PCR used 60 Vbeta and 13 Jbeta primers. Assay used: immunoSEQ multiplex PCR; TCRdb lists only in-frame clones, some missing. The sample includes more than 40,000 clones. Sequenced sample: PBMCs. These receptor sequences come from a middle-aged man in good health and CMV-seropositive.

The chain carries TRBV9 and TRBJ2-7; 8 positions match TRBD2. CDR1 and CDR2 (germline): SGDLS, YYNGEE. This CDR3 spans 14 amino acids. The V segment lost 4 bases and the J segment 2 bases; nucleotides outside the gene matches: 5. This chain's CDR3 is CASSSGGKTYEQYF. CDR3 nucleotides: TGTGCCAGCAGCTCGGGAGGGAAAACCTACGAGCAGTACTTC.

This chain connects TRBV6-6 to TRBJ2-1, with 7 bases matching TRBD2. The germline CDR1 and CDR2 sequences are MNHNY and SVGAGI (reference sequence). V dropped 8 bases and J dropped 7; count of bases not matched to a gene: 5. The CDR3 covers 12 residues. In DNA form, the CDR3 reads TGTGCCAGCGGGGGGGAGAGAAATGAGCAGTTCTTC. Translating it yields CASGGERNEQFF.

The chain joins TRBV4-2 to TRBJ1-5; 8 nucleotides match TRBD1. CDR1 and CDR2 (germline): LGHNA, YNFKEQ. The CDR3 runs to 14 residues. After removal of 0 bases from V and 11 bases from J, the junction contained 6 bases not matched to a gene. CDR3 in DNA: TGTGCCAGCAGCCAAGACAGGGGGCCTAAGGCCCAGCATTTT. As protein: CASSQDRGPKAQHF.

The genes are TRBV6-5 and TRBJ2-1; 11 bases are a match to TRBD2. The CDR3 sequence is 14 residues long. CDR1 and CDR2 (germline): MNHEY, SVGAGI. V lost 5 bases to trimming and J lost 9 bases; unmatched junction nucleotides: 6. This CDR3 is CASSRSGGASEQFF. In DNA form, the CDR3 reads TGTGCCAGCAGTCGTAGCGGGGGGGCAAGTGAGCAGTTCTTC.

This chain's CDR3 is CAIGATYEQYF. The CDR3 nucleotides are TGTGCCATCGGGGCGACCTACGAGCAGTACTTC. The chain has TRBV10-3 and TRBJ2-7; tentative D call: TRBD1 (5 bases). Trimming cost V 8 bases and J 2 bases, with 7 bases left between them. Germline V CDR1 and CDR2: ENHRY, SYGVKD. The length of the CDR3 is 11 residues.

The chain carries TRBV5-1 and TRBJ2-7; 8 nucleotides match TRBD1. Germline loops: CDR1 SGHRS, CDR2 YFSETQ. The CDR3 runs to 15 residues. Trimming removed 4 bases from V and 3 bases from J; junction bases left unmatched: 9. The CDR3 reads CASSPEPGQGYEQYF. The CDR3, as DNA: TGCGCCAGCAGCCCGGAACCTGGACAGGGCTACGAGCAGTACTTC.

J is TRBJ2-7 and V is TRBV6-6; no firm D call. V gave up 0 bases and J gave up 5 bases, with 14 bases separating them. CDR1 and CDR2 (germline): MNHNY, SVGAGI (reference sequence). There are 15 residues in the CDR3. CDR3 DNA: TGTGCCAGCAGTTACTCGCTCCAGGTTCCCCACGAGCAGTACTTC. This translates into CASSYSLQVPHEQYF.

The chain couples TRBV25-1 to TRBJ2-7; D possibly corresponds to TRBD2 (5 bases). Germline lookup yields CDR1 MGHDK and CDR2 SYGVNS. The CDR3 contains 12 residues. V lost 8 bases and J 0 bases, leaving 8 bases between the germline ends. The CDR3 sequence: CASGESSYEQYF. DNA for the CDR3: TGTGCCAGCGGGGAGAGCTCCTACGAGCAGTACTTC.

This CDR3 is CASSYRRDRDSEQYF. CDR3 nucleotides: TGTGCCAGCAGCTATCGGCGGGACAGGGATAGCGAGCAGTACTTC. The V and J genes are TRBV11-2 and TRBJ2-7, with 9 bases matching TRBD1. Trimming at V came to 4 bases and at J to 6 bases, leaving 10 bases not matched to a gene. This CDR3 has 15 amino acids. Germline V lookup: CDR1 SGHAT, CDR2 FQNNGV.

This chain links TRBV19 with TRBJ1-1, with 7 nucleotides matching TRBD1. Per germline, CDR1 LNHDA and CDR2 SQIVND (reference sequence). The CDR3 has 15 residues. J was trimmed by 1 base and V by 5 bases; bases with no gene match: 7. CDR3 loop: CASSARQGGNTEAFF. The DNA for the CDR3 is TGTGCCAGTAGTGCAAGACAGGGAGGGAACACTGAAGCTTTCTTT.

The CDR3 region has the DNA TGTGCCAGTAGTCGGGACATCTGGGCTCTTCAGCAGTACTTC. Amino acid sequence: CASSRDIWALQQYF. The chain couples TRBV19 to TRBJ2-7, with D tentatively TRBD1 (6 bases). V lost 5 bases and J lost 8, with 19 bases in between. The germline V gene has CDR1 LNHDA and CDR2 SQIVND (reference sequence). The CDR3 runs 14 residues.

The CDR3 sequence: CASSVRRDTQYF. In nucleotides, the CDR3 is TGTGCCAGCAGTGTCCGTCGGGATACGCAGTATTTT. The chain joins TRBV25-1 to TRBJ2-3; unclear D gene. Deletions cut 4 bases from V and 6 bases from J, with 8 bases between. CDR3 size: 12 residues. Germline CDR1 is MGHDK and CDR2 is SYGVNS. The variable domain in full, with the rest retrieved from reference TRBV25-1 and TRBJ2-3, is EADIYQTPRYLVIGTGKKITLECSQTMGHDKMYWYQQDPGMELHLIHYSYGVNSTEKGDLSSESTVSRIRTEHFPLTLESARPSHTSQYLCASSVRRDTQYFGPGTRLTVL.

The chain employs TRBV29-1 and TRBJ2-3; possibly TRBD2 for D (6 bases). V gave up 5 bases and J gave up 1 base, with 10 bases separating them. The CDR3 is made up of 13 amino acids. Germline V gene data show CDR1 as SQVTM and CDR2 as ANQGSEA. The CDR3 region has the DNA TGCAGCGTTACCGGGACTGGCACAGATACGCAGTATTTT. Its translation: CSVTGTGTDTQYF.

This chain uses TRBV6-5 with TRBJ2-7, with D hard to call. The CDR3 is 14 amino acids. Trimming took 0 bases from V and 4 from J, leaving 10 bases between them. Germline lookup yields CDR1 MNHEY and CDR2 SVGAGI. CDR3 sequence: CASSYSGRNYEQYF. The CDR3 DNA is TGTGCCAGCAGTTACTCGGGCAGGAATTACGAGCAGTACTTC.

The V call is TRBV7-9, the J call TRBJ1-2; D not resolved. The CDR3 contains 13 residues. The V gene's germline CDR1 is SEHNR and CDR2 FQNEAQ (reference sequence). Trimming stripped 3 bases from V and 0 bases from J, with 5 bases between. The CDR3: CASSFETNYGYTF. DNA for the CDR3: TGTGCCAGCAGCTTTGAGACTAACTATGGCTACACCTTC.

The chain combines TRBV15 with TRBJ2-5, with a tentative D call TRBD1 (5 bases). CDR3 length: 15 amino acids. Trimming cost V 2 bases and J 4 bases, with 14 bases left between them. Germline V CDR1 and CDR2: LNHNV, YYDKDF (reference sequence). The CDR3, as DNA: TGTGCCACCAGCAGACCCTCGACAGATCCAGAGACCCAGTACTTC. It codes for CATSRPSTDPETQYF.

The CDR3 DNA reads TGTGCCAGCAGCCCATGGGGCGGGGACACCGGGGAGCTGTTTTTT. This translates into CASSPWGGDTGELFF. The J gene is TRBJ2-2, the V gene TRBV7-9; D might be TRBD2 (6 bases). Germline assignment: CDR1 SEHNR and CDR2 FQNEAQ (reference sequence). V was shortened by 5 bases and J by 3 bases, with 13 bases between the two germline ends. The CDR3 extends over 15 amino acids. The whole variable domain, filled in from reference TRBV7-9 and TRBJ2-2, reads DTGVSQNPRHKITKRGQNVTFRCDPISEHNRLYWYRQTLGQGPEFLTYFQNEAQLEKSRLLSDRFSAERPKGSFSTLEIQRTEQGDSAMYLCASSPWGGDTGELFFGEGSRLTVL.

The chain recombines TRBV28 with TRBJ2-3, with 8 bases identical to TRBD2. CDR1 MDHEN and CDR2 SYDVKM come from the germline V gene. V trimming: 4 bases; J trimming: 4 bases; junction bases outside the gene matches: 1. The length of the CDR3 is 13 residues. In nucleotides, the CDR3 is TGTGCCAGCAGTTCGGGGGGGCCAGATACGCAGTATTTT. Protein product: CASSSGGPDTQYF.